This is a list of T cell receptor beta chains from one sample in a study of CD8 T cells in ankylosing spondylitis. TCRdb redid the calling of the 5' RACE reads with MiXCR, one entry per CDR3 protein. The table records about 460,000 distinct CDR3 sequences, over 4% of them present only once. The sequenced sample consisted of blood, either unsorted or a sorted T cell fraction (not recorded which). Receptor source: a male donor with ankylosing spondylitis. CDR3s include the opening cysteine and the closing phenylalanine or tryptophan. The order of the fields is CDR3 protein, V gene.

CASSPWQGARGNEQFF,TRBV18
CASSLGGTGGYYGYTF,TRBV7-2
CASSSGQGNEAFF,TRBV11-3
CSVDPEKNGYTF,TRBV29-1
CSVFGFRRGGDNEQFF,TRBV29-1
CSVASGPGAGQPQHF,TRBV29-1
CASSYSSYTGELFF,TRBV6-5
CASSLTLAMAGELFF,TRBV7-2
CASSVQGRDTEAFF,TRBV9
CSADPGNTEAFF,TRBV20-1
CSAKGQPMNTEAFF,TRBV20-1
CASSSQSYQETQYF,TRBV7-9
CSAQGGDAKKLFF,TRBV29-1
CASSRRPVGRDEKLFF,TRBV11-2
CASSGTSGYNEQFF,TRBV6-2/TRBV6-3
CASSNMYWGEETQYF,TRBV5-6
CASSGQRGYGYTF,TRBV9
CASSPRVGGSTDTQYF,TRBV18
CASSHGGGGGELFF,TRBV7-2
CSARNRPSYNEQFF,TRBV20-1
CASSAGTSGVTTYEQYF,TRBV5-1